The 2 T cell receptor beta chains below come from one sample, sequenced in a study of cytomegalovirus exposure and HLA in healthy donors. The PCR used 60 Vbeta and 13 Jbeta primers. Profiled with immunoSEQ multiplex PCR; TCRdb holds only in-frame clones, not every one. The table lists 150,000 to 200,000 clones, roughly 88% of them singletons. Sequenced material: PBMCs. The receptors were gathered from a girl aged 2-10 years in good health and CMV-seropositive.

A note on this clone: Mismatch with germline at one junction end may stem from a read error. This chain joins TRBV13 and TRBJ1-3; TRBD1 aligns across 7 bases. From germline, CDR1 is PRHDT and CDR2 FYEKMQ (reference sequence). The CDR3 is 12 amino acids. CDR3 DNA sequence: TGTGCCAGCAGCAGGACAGGAAACACCACATATTTT. Protein: CASSRTGNTTYF.

As DNA, the CDR3 is TGTGCCAGCAGTACCCTCAGCGGGGATAGTTACAATGAGCAGTTCTTC. Translation gives CASSTLSGDSYNEQFF. This chain joins TRBV6-6 and TRBJ2-1; TRBD2 aligns across 7 bases. From germline, CDR1 is MNHNY and CDR2 SVGAGI (reference sequence). Losses at the gene ends were 5 bases for V and 4 bases for J; bases not matched to a gene: 11. The CDR3 covers 16 residues.